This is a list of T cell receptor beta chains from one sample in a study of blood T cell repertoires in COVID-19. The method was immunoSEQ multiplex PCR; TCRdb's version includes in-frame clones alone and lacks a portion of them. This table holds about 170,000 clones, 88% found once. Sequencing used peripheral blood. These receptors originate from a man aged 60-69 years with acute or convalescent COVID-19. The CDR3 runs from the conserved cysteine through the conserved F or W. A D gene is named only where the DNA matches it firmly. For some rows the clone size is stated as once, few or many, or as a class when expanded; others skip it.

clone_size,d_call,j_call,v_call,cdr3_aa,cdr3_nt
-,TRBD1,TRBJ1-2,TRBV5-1,CASSVGGQGAYGYTF,TGCGCCAGCAGCGTCGGGGGACAGGGGGCGTATGGCTACACCTTC
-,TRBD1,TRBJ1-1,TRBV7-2,CASSLKGAREAFF,TGTGCCAGCAGCTTAAAGGGGGCGAGGGAAGCTTTCTTT
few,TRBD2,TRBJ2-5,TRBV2,CASSASGLTSGETQYF,TGTGCCAGCAGTGCAAGTGGTCTAACTAGCGGAGAGACCCAGTACTTC
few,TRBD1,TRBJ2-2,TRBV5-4,CASSLPGQGGTGELFF,TGTGCCAGCAGCTTACCGGGACAGGGGGGCACCGGGGAGCTGTTTTTT
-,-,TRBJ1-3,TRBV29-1,CSVGRDMGGNTIYF,TGCAGCGTTGGCCGGGACATGGGTGGAAACACCATATATTTT
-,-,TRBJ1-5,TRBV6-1,CASSERGRAWNQPQHF,TGTGCCAGCAGTGAAAGGGGCAGGGCTTGGAATCAGCCCCAGCATTTT
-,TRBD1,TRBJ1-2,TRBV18,CASSPGTDNYGYTF,TGTGCCAGCTCCCCCGGGACAGATAACTATGGCTACACCTTC
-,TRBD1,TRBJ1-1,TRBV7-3,CASSPTGGENTEAFF,TGTGCCAGCAGCCCCACAGGGGGCGAGAACACTGAAGCTTTCTTT
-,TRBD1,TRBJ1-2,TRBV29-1,CSAAGTGNGYTF,TGCAGCGCAGCCGGGACAGGGAATGGCTACACCTTC
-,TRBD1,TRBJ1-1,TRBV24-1,CATSAEDRGSEAFF,TGTGCCACCAGCGCGGAGGACAGGGGGTCTGAAGCTTTCTTT
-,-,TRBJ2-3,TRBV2,CASREPSVDTQYF,TGTGCCAGCAGGGAGCCTAGCGTGGATACGCAGTATTTT
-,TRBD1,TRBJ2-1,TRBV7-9,CASSQRTGKIPYNEQFF,TGTGCCAGCAGCCAGCGGACAGGGAAGATCCCCTACAATGAGCAGTTCTTC
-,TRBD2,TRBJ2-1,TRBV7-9,CASSSEREWYNEQFF,TGTGCCAGCAGCTCAGAGCGGGAGTGGTACAATGAGCAGTTCTTC
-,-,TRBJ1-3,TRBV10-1,CASSESMDTEIFGNTIYF,TGCGCCAGCAGTGAGTCAATGGACACCGAGATTTTCGGAAACACCATATATTTT
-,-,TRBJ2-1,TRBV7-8,CASSKNTGLEQFF,TGTGCCAGCAGCAAGAACACAGGGCTTGAGCAGTTCTTC
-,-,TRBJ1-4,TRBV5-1,CASSKDSATNEKLFF,TGCGCCAGCAGCAAGGACAGCGCAACTAATGAAAAACTGTTTTTT
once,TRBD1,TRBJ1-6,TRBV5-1,CASSSRTGEVSYNSPLHF,TGCGCCAGCAGCTCCCGGACAGGGGAAGTATCCTATAATTCACCCCTCCACTTT
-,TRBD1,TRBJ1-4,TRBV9,CASSPGGTGIEKLFF,TGTGCCAGCAGCCCAGGTGGGACAGGGATTGAAAAACTGTTTTTT
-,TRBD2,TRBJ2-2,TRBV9,CASSDRSGRDTGELFF,TGTGCCAGCAGCGACCGAAGCGGGAGGGACACCGGGGAGCTGTTTTTT
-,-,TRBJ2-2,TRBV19,CASSPWTLNTGELFF,TGTGCCAGTAGTCCCTGGACTCTGAACACCGGGGAGCTGTTTTTT
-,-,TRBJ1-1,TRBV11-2,CASSLGVGGTEAFF,TGTGCCAGCAGCTTAGGGGTTGGAGGCACTGAAGCTTTCTTT
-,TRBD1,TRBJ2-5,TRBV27,CASSWGQGTETQYF,TGTGCCAGCAGTTGGGGACAGGGAACAGAGACCCAGTACTTC
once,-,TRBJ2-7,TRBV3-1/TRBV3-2,CASSHYARSYEQYF,TGTGCCAGCAGCCACTACGCTCGTTCCTACGAGCAGTACTTC
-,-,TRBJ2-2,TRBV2,CASTEAGARNTGELFF,TGTGCCAGCACCGAGGCAGGGGCGCGGAACACCGGGGAGCTGTTTTTT
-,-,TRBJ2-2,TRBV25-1,CASSPGLPRSTGELFF,TGTGCCAGCAGCCCAGGGCTACCGAGGAGCACCGGGGAGCTGTTTTTT
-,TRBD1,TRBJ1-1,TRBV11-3,CASSLEKGQGGHTEAFF,TGTGCCAGCAGCTTAGAAAAGGGACAGGGGGGACACACTGAAGCTTTCTTT
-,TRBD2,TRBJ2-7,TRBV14,CASSQDALAGSEQYF,TGTGCCAGCAGCCAAGATGCCCTAGCGGGAAGCGAGCAGTACTTC
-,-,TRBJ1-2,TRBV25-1,CASRYRDYGYTF,TGTGCCAGCAGGTACAGGGACTATGGCTACACCTTC
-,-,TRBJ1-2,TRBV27,CASTTLGAGDGYTF,TGTGCCAGCACCACGTTAGGGGCTGGGGATGGCTACACCTTC
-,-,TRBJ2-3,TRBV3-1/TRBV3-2,CASSQVRGPWNTQYF,TGTGCCAGCAGCCAAGTGAGAGGGCCGTGGAATACGCAGTATTTT
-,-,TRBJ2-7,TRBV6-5,CASSYTTGSYEQYF,TGTGCCAGCAGTTACACCACAGGGAGCTACGAGCAGTACTTC
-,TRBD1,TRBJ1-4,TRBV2,CASSQGVIEKLFF,TGTGCCAGCTCTCAGGGGGTGATTGAAAAACTGTTTTTT
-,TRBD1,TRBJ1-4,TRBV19,CASKWTGINEKLFF,TGTGCCAGTAAATGGACAGGCATTAATGAAAAACTGTTTTTT
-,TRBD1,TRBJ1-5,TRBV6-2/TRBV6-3,CASSTDRGGNQPQHF,TGTGCCAGCAGCACTGACAGGGGTGGCAATCAGCCCCAGCATTTT
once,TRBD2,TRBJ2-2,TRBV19,CASTGAGVANTGELFF,TGTGCCAGTACCGGAGCGGGGGTTGCGAACACCGGGGAGCTGTTTTTT
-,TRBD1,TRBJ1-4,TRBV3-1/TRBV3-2,CASSRNPGGEKLFF,TGTGCCAGCAGCCGAAACCCAGGGGGTGAAAAACTGTTTTTT
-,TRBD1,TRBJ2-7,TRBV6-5,CASSRTGAYEQYF,TGTGCCAGCAGTAGGACAGGTGCCTACGAGCAGTACTTC
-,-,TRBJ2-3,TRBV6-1,CASSDQTGPQDTQYF,TGTGCCAGCAGTGACCAGACTGGCCCGCAAGATACGCAGTATTTT
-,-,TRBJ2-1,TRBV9,CASSVVSLAGEQFF,TGTGCCAGCAGCGTAGTCTCCCTGGCTGGCGAGCAGTTCTTC
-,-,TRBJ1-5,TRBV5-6,CASSLVSGAQPQHF,TGTGCCAGCAGCTTGGTATCAGGGGCCCAGCCCCAGCATTTT
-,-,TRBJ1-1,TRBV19,CASSIPQGGNTEAFF,TGTGCCAGTAGTATACCCCAAGGAGGGAACACTGAAGCTTTCTTT
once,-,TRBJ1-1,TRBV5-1,CASSLGGFTEAFF,TGCGCCAGCAGCTTGGGAGGGTTTACTGAAGCTTTCTTT
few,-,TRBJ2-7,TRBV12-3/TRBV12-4,CASSTGVLHEQYF,TGTGCCAGCAGTACGGGAGTTCTCCACGAGCAGTACTTC
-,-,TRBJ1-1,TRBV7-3,CASSSTGDSEAFF,TGTGCCAGCAGTTCGACAGGAGACTCTGAAGCTTTCTTT
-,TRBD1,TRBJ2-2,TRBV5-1,CASSLEGTGLGVAGELFF,TGCGCCAGCAGCTTGGAAGGGACAGGGTTAGGAGTGGCCGGGGAGCTGTTTTTT
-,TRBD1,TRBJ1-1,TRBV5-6,CASSDDRARNTEAFF,TGTGCCAGCAGCGATGACAGGGCCAGGAACACTGAAGCTTTCTTT
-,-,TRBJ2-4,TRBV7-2,CASSLNTRSDIQYF,TGTGCCAGCAGCTTAAACACCCGAAGCGACATTCAGTACTTC
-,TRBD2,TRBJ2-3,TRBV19,CASSWTSGGTQYF,TGTGCCAGTAGTTGGACTAGCGGGGGTACGCAGTATTTT
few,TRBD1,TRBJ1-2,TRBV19,CASSTGTGGTEVNGYTF,TGTGCCAGTAGTACCGGGACAGGGGGCACCGAGGTAAATGGCTACACCTTC
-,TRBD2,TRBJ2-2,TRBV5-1,CASSSPRSGGGELFF,TGCGCCAGCAGCTCACCTCGGAGCGGGGGCGGGGAGCTGTTTTTT
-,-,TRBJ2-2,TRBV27,CASSLSPSRANTGELFF,TGTGCCAGCAGTTTATCCCCTAGCCGAGCGAACACCGGGGAGCTGTTTTTT
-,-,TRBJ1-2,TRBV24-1,CATSGGGVPHGYTF,TGTGCCACCAGTGGTGGAGGGGTCCCTCATGGCTACACCTTC
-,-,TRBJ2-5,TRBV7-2,CASSSSLVQETQYF,TGTGCCAGCAGCTCGTCACTAGTTCAAGAGACCCAGTACTTC
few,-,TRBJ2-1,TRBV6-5,CASSYSILLQNNEQFF,TGTGCCAGCAGTTACTCGATTCTTCTACAGAACAATGAGCAGTTCTTC
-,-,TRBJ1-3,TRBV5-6,CASSLVQTGNTIYF,TGTGCCAGCAGCTTGGTTCAGACTGGAAACACCATATATTTT
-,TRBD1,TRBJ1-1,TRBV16,CASSPGQGGGRTEAFF,TGTGCCAGCAGCCCTGGACAGGGAGGGGGGCGAACTGAAGCTTTCTTT
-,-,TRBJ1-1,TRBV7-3,CASSPGPSRGSTEAFF,TGTGCCAGCAGCCCCGGACCAAGCAGGGGTTCCACTGAAGCTTTCTTT
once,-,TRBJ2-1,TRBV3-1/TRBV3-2,CASSQASGNEQFF,TGTGCCAGCAGCCAGGCCAGCGGGAATGAGCAGTTCTTC
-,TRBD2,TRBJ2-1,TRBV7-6,CASSAPSGIYNEQFF,TGTGCCAGCAGCGCTCCTAGCGGGATTTACAATGAGCAGTTCTTC